These 17 T cell receptor beta chains originate from one sample sequenced in a study of cytomegalovirus exposure and HLA in healthy donors (TCRdb year 2017). Receptor amplification or capture employed the immunoSEQ multiplex PCR assay. A mixture of 60 forward primers for TCR Vbeta segments and 13 reverse primers for TCR Jbeta segments was used in the multiplex PCR. Here the immuneACCESS table is served through TCRdb, limited to in-frame sequences with V and J called. Missing clones are a known gap in these copies; in checked studies unresolved V genes cover under half, and the rest lacks a known reason. The data table for this sample lists 220,000 or so clones. Of the sample, 1.1% is held by the ten largest clones. Sequenced: PBMCs. The receptor source for this set is a girl aged 2-10 years in good health and CMV-seropositive.

J is TRBJ2-7 and V is TRBV29-1; 13 positions agree with TRBD2. Per germline, CDR1 SQVTM and CDR2 ANQGSEA. V trimming: 4 bases; J trimming: 6 bases; junction bases outside the gene matches: 6. CDR3 length equals 14 residues. In DNA, the CDR3 is TGCAGCGTTGCTAGGACTAGCGGGAGCGGCGAGCAGTACTTC. As protein: CSVARTSGSGEQYF.

This rearrangement joins TRBV2 to TRBJ2-1, with TRBD2 identical over 7 bases. CDR3 length: 15 residues. Per germline, CDR1 SNHLY and CDR2 FYNNEI. The J segment lost 4 bases and the V segment lost 6 bases, leaving 9 bases of the junction unmatched. CDR3 loop: CASRGSGLTYNEQFF. Written as DNA, the CDR3 is TGTGCCAGCAGGGGATCGGGACTAACATACAATGAGCAGTTCTTC.

A note on this clone: This specimen includes other DNA sequences encoding the same CDR3. The rearrangement uses TRBV19 and TRBJ2-7; D is ambiguous. CDR3 length equals 12 residues. Germline CDR1 LNHDA, CDR2 SQIVND (reference sequence). V dropped 8 bases and J dropped 0 bases, with 8 bases sitting between them. CDR3 amino acids: CASSSSSYEQYF. CDR3 in DNA: TGTGCCAGTTCCTCGAGCTCCTACGAGCAGTACTTC.

The rearrangement joins TRBV10-1 to TRBJ2-5; D gene uncertain. The CDR3 is 13 residues long. Germline V gene sequence: CDR1 WNHNN, CDR2 SYGVQD (reference sequence). Trimming pared 10 bases from V and 9 bases from J, leaving 21 bases between. The CDR3 DNA sequence: TGCGCCACGTCCCAGGTGTCCTCGGTGGCCCAGTACTTC. Translating it yields CATSQVSSVAQYF.

The rearrangement links TRBV27 to TRBJ2-7, with a tentative D call TRBD2 (5 bases). Per the germline V gene, CDR1 is MNHEY and CDR2 is SMNVEV (reference sequence). This CDR3 contains 15 residues. V lost 5 bases, J lost 4 bases, and 18 bases lay in between. CDR3 DNA: TGTGCCAGCAGTCCCCGGACGGTGGGGAGTTACGAGCAGTACTTC. Translated, it gives CASSPRTVGSYEQYF.

The DNA for the CDR3 is TGTGCCAGCAGACTAGCGGGAGTACGGGAGACCCAGTACTTC. It encodes CASRLAGVRETQYF. The chain joins TRBV28 to TRBJ2-5, with 11 bases matching TRBD2. Trimming cost V 6 bases and J 5 bases; bases outside gene matches: 5. There are 14 residues in the CDR3. The germline V gene encodes CDR1 MDHEN and CDR2 SYDVKM.

The genes are TRBV9 and TRBJ2-7; TRBD2 matches 12 bases. CDR1 SGDLS and CDR2 YYNGEE come from the germline V gene. The V gene end was trimmed by 7 bases and the J gene end by 0 bases; junction bases not matched to a gene: 8. The CDR3 covers 16 residues. CDR3 residues: CASSRLAGDSSYEQYF. The CDR3 DNA is TGTGCCAGCTCGAGACTAGCGGGAGACTCCTCCTACGAGCAGTACTTC.

The chain employs TRBV12-5 and TRBJ1-1, with D tentatively TRBD1 (5 bases). The CDR3 covers 13 residues. The V gene lost 3 bases and the J gene lost 7 bases, with 12 bases spanning the gap. Germline V gene sequence: CDR1 LGHNT, CDR2 FRNRAP. In DNA form, the CDR3 reads TGTGCTAGTGGTTTTACGGGGGTCGGTGAAGCTTTCTTT. Its protein is CASGFTGVGEAFF.

The chain combines TRBV29-1 with TRBJ2-4; D may be TRBD2 (6 bases). V was clipped by 1 base and J by 6 bases, with 10 bases between them. The CDR3 loop spans 13 amino acids. Germline CDR1 is SQVTM and CDR2 is ANQGSEA. This CDR3 is CSVEGGSGNIQYF. The CDR3 coding sequence is TGCAGCGTTGAAGGTGGTAGCGGAAACATTCAGTACTTC.

The chain has TRBV11-2 and TRBJ1-3; D call uncertain. Looked up from germline, CDR1 is SGHAT and CDR2 is FQNNGV. The CDR3 spans 15 residues. With 4 bases removed from V and 1 base from J, the gap between germline ends came to 11 bases. CDR3 DNA sequence: TGTGCCAGCAGCTCGGTCCGGGAGTCTGGAAACACCATATATTTT. Protein: CASSSVRESGNTIYF.

The rearrangement uses TRBV5-1 and TRBJ2-7, with a weak D call TRBD1 (6 bases). There are 14 residues in the CDR3. V was pared by 0 bases and J by 4 bases, with 11 bases between. CDR1 is SGHRS, CDR2 YFSETQ, per germline. CDR3 protein: CASSLGWQGYEQYF. The CDR3 DNA reads TGCGCCAGCAGCTTGGGTTGGCAGGGGTACGAGCAGTACTTC.

The V call is TRBV7-7, the J call TRBJ2-1; 9 nucleotides line up with TRBD2. With V trimmed by 5 bases and J by 2 bases, 7 bases remained unmatched. This CDR3 spans 16 amino acids. Germline CDR1 and CDR2: SSHAT and FNYEAQ (reference sequence). The CDR3 reads CASSPGPSGTYNEQFF. Here the CDR3 DNA reads TGTGCCAGCAGCCCAGGGCCTAGCGGGACCTACAATGAGCAGTTCTTC.

The chain has TRBV6-5 and TRBJ1-5; no clear D gene. The CDR3 covers 14 residues. V shed 6 bases and J shed 1 base, with 10 bases lying between them. From germline, CDR1 is MNHEY and CDR2 SVGAGI. The CDR3 sequence: CASRGQASNQPQHF. CDR3 in DNA: TGTGCCAGCAGGGGTCAGGCAAGCAATCAGCCCCAGCATTTT.

The chain carries TRBV28 and TRBJ2-7; perhaps TRBD1 as D (5 bases). With 6 bases removed from V and 5 bases from J, the gap between germline ends came to 8 bases. The CDR3 contains 11 residues. In germline, CDR1 is MDHEN, CDR2 SYDVKM. The CDR3 DNA sequence: TGTGCCAGCAGCTCAGGGAACGAGCAGTACTTC. Protein product: CASSSGNEQYF.

V and J are TRBV29-1 and TRBJ2-5, with 9 bases identical to TRBD1. The closer fit of TRBJ2-7 to the DNA end suggests the J call may be wrong. The germline CDR1 and CDR2 sequences are SQVTM and ANQGSEA. This CDR3 has 12 amino acids. The DNA of the CDR3 is TGCAGCGCCGGGACAGGGTATGTCGAGCAGTACTTC. Protein: CSAGTGYVEQYF.

The chain joins TRBV7-3 to TRBJ1-1; 10 positions match TRBD1. V was pared by 2 bases and J by 1 base, with 4 bases of the junction left unmatched. This CDR3 contains 16 residues. Germline V gene data show CDR1 as SGHTA and CDR2 as FQGTGA. The CDR3 sequence: CASSLSGQGRNTEAFF. As DNA, the CDR3 is TGTGCCAGCAGCTTATCGGGACAGGGGAGGAACACTGAAGCTTTCTTT.

The genes are TRBV19 and TRBJ2-1; 8 nucleotides agree with TRBD2. The CDR3 length is 17 residues. Unmatched junction bases numbered 14, after V lost 7 bases and J lost 3 bases. Germline V gene sequence: CDR1 LNHDA, CDR2 SQIVND (reference sequence). The CDR3 region is CASTLLFSAGVYNEQFF. The DNA of the CDR3 is TGTGCCAGTACCCTATTATTCTCAGCGGGGGTCTACAATGAGCAGTTCTTC.